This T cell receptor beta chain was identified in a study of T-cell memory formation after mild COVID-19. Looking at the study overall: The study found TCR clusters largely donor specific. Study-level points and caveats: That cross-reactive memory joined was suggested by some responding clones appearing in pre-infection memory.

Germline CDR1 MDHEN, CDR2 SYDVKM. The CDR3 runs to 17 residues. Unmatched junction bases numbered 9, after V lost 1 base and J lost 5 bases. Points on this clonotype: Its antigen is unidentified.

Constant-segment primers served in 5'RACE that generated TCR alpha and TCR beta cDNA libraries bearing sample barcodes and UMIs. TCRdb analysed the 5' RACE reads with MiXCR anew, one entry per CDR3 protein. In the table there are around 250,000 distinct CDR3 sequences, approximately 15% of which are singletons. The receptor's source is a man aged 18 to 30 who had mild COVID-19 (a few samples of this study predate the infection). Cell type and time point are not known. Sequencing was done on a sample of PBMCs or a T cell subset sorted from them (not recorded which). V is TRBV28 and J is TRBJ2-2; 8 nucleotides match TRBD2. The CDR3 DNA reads TGTGCCAGCAGTTTATCCACTAGCGGAGAAAATACCGGGGAGCTGTTTTTT. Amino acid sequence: CASSLSTSGENTGELFF. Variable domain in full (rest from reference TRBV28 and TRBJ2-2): DVKVTQSSRYLVKRTGEKVFLECVQDMDHENMFWYRQDPGLGLRLIYFSYDVKMKEKGDIPEGYSVSREKKERFSLILESASTNQTSMYLCASSLSTSGENTGELFFGEGSRLTVL.